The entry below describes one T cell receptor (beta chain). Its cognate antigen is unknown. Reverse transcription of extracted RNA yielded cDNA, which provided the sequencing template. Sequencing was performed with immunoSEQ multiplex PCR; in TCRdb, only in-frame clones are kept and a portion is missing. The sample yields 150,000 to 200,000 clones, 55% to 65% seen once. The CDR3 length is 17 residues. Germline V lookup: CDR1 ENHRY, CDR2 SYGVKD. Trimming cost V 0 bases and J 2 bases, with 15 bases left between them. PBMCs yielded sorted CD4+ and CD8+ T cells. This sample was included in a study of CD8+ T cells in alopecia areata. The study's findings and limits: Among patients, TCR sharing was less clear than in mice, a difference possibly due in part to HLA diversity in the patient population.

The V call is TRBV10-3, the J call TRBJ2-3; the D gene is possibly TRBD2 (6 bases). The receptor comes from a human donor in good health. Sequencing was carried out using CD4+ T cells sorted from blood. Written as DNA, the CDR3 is TGTGCCATCAGTGAGTCAGTTAGCGGCCTATCCACAGATACGCAGTATTTT. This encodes CAISESVSGLSTDTQYF.